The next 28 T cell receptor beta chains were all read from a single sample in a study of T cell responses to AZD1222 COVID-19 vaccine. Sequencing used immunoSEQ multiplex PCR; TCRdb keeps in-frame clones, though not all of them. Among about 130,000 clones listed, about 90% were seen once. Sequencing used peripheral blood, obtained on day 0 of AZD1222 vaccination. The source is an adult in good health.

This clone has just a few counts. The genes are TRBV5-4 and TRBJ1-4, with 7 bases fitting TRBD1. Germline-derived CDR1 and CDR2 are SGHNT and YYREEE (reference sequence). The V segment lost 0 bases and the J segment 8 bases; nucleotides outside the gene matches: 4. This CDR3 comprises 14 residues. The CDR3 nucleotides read TGTGCCAGCAGCTTGGGACAGGGTTACGAAAAACTGTTTTTT. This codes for CASSLGQGYEKLFF.

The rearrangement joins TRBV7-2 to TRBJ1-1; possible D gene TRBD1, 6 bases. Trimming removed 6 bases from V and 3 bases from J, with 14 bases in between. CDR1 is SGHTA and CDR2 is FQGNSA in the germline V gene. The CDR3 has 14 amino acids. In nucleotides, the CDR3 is TGTGCCAGCAGTATACAGGGTGGGGACACTGAAGCTTTCTTT. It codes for CASSIQGGDTEAFF.

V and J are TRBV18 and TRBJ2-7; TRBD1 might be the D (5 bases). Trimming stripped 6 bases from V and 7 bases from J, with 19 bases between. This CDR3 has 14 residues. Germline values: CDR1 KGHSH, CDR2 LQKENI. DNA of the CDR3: TGTGCCAGCTCCCTCCTACAGGAAGATAAAGAGCAGTACTTC. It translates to CASSLLQEDKEQYF.

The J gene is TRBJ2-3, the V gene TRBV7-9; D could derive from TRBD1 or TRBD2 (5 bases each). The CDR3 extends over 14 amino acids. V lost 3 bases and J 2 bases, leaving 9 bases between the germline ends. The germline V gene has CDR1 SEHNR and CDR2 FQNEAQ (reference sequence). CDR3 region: CASSFGTDTDTQYF. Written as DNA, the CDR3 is TGTGCCAGCAGCTTCGGGACGGACACAGATACGCAGTATTTT.

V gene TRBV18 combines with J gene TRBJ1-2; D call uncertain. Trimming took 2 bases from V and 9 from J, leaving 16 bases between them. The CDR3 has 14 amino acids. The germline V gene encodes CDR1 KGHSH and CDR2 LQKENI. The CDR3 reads CASSPEDSALRYTF. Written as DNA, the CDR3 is TGTGCCAGCTCACCAGAGGACTCGGCACTACGCTACACCTTC.

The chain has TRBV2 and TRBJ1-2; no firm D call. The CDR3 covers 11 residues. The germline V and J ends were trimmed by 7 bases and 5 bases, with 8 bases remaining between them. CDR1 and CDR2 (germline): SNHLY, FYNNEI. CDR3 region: CASTREYGYTF. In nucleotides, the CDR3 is TGTGCCAGCACGAGGGAATATGGCTACACCTTC.

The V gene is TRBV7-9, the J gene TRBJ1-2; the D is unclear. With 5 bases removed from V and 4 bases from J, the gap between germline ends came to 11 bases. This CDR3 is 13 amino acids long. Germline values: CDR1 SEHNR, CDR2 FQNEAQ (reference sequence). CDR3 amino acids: CASSPERGYGYTF. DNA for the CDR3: TGTGCCAGCAGCCCGGAACGGGGCTATGGCTACACCTTC.

CDR3 in DNA: TGCAGCGTTGAAGGGGAGAGGTACAATGAGCAGTTCTTC. Translation: CSVEGERYNEQFF. The chain links TRBV29-1 to TRBJ2-1; D may be TRBD2 (5 bases). V lost 1 base, J lost 4 bases, and 8 bases lay in between. In germline, CDR1 is SQVTM, CDR2 ANQGSEA. CDR3 length: 13 residues.

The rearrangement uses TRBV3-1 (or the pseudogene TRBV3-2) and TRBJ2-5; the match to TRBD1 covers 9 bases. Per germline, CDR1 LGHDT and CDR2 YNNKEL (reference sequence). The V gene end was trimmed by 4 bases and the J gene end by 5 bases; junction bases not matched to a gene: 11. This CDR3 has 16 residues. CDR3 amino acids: CASSPPGTGTGETQYF. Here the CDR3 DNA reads TGTGCCAGCAGCCCTCCGGGGACCGGGACAGGGGAGACCCAGTACTTC.

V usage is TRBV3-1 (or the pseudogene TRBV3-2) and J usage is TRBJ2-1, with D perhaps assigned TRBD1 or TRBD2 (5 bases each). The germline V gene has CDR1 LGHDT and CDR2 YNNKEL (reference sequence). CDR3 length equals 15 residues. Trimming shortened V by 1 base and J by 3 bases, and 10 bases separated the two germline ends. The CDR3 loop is CASSQGGSIYNEQFF. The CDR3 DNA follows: TGTGCCAGCAGCCAAGGGGGGTCCATCTACAATGAGCAGTTCTTC.

The CDR3 DNA is TGTGCCAGCAGCCCGTTACAGGGGGTTGAAGCTTTCTTT. Its protein product is CASSPLQGVEAFF. The rearrangement joins TRBV7-2 to TRBJ1-1, with 8 bases fitting TRBD1. Trimming at V came to 5 bases and at J to 7 bases, leaving 6 bases not matched to a gene. CDR1 and CDR2 (germline): SGHTA, FQGNSA. The CDR3 contains 13 residues.

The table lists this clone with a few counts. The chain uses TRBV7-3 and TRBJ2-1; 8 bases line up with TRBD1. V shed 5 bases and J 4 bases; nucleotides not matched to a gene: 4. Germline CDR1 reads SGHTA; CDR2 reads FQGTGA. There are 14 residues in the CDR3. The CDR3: CASSRTGTYNEQFF. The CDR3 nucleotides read TGTGCCAGCAGCCGGACAGGGACATACAATGAGCAGTTCTTC.

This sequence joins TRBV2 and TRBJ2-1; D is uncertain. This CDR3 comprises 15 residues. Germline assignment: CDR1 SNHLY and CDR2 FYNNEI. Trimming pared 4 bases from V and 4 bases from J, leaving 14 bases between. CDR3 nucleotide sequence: TGTGCCAGCAGTGCCGAGAGCGTGGAATACAATGAGCAGTTCTTC. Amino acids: CASSAESVEYNEQFF.

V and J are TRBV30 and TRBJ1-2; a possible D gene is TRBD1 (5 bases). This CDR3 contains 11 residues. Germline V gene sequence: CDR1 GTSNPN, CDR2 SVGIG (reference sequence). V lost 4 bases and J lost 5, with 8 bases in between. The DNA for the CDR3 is TGTGCCTGGACAGGGAGTTATGGCTACACCTTC. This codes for CAWTGSYGYTF.

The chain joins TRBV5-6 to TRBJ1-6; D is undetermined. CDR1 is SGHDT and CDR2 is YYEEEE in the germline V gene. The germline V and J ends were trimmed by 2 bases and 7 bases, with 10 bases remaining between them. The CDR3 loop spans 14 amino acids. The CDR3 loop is CASSFGIPNSPLHF. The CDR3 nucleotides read TGTGCCAGCAGCTTCGGAATACCCAATTCACCCCTCCACTTT.

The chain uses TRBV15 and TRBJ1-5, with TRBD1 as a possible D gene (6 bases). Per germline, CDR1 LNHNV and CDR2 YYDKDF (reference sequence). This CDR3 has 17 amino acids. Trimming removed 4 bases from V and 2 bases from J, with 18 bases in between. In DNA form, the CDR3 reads TGTGCCACCAGCACCGCCCATACAGGGTTCGGCAATCAGCCCCAGCATTTT. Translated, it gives CATSTAHTGFGNQPQHF. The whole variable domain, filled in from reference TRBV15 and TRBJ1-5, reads DAMVIQNPRYQVTQFGKPVTLSCSQTLNHNVMYWYQQKSSQAPKLLFHYYDKDFNNEADTPDNFQSRRPNTSFCFLDIRSPGLGDTAMYLCATSTAHTGFGNQPQHFGDGTRLSIL.

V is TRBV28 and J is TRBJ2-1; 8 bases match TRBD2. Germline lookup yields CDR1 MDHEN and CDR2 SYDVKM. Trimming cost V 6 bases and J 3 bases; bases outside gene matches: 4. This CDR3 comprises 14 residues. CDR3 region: CASRAGGDYNEQFF. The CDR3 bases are TGTGCCAGCAGGGCGGGGGGTGACTACAATGAGCAGTTCTTC.

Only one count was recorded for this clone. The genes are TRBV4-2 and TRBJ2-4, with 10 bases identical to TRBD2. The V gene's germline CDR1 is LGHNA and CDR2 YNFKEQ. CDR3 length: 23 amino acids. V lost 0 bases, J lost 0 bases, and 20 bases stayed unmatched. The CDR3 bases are TGTGCCAGCAGCCAAGAATACCCACAAAGGCTAGCGGGGGCAGGACTAGCCAAAAACATTCAGTACTTC. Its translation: CASSQEYPQRLAGAGLAKNIQYF.

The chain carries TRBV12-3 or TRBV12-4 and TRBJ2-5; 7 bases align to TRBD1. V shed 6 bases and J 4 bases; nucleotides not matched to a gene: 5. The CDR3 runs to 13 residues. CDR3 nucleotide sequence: TGTGCCAGCAGCTCCGACAGGGTAGAGACCCAGTACTTC. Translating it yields CASSSDRVETQYF.

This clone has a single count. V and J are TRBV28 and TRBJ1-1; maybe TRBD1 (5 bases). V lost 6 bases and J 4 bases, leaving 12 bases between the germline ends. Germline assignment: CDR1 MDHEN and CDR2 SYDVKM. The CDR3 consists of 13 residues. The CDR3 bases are TGTGCCAGCAGGTCGGACATTCTCACTGAAGCTTTCTTT. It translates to CASRSDILTEAFF.

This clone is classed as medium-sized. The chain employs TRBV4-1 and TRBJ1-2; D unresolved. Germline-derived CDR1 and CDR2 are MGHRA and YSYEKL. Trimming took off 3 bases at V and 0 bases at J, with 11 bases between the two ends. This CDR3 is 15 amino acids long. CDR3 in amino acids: CASSHAPGTNYGYTF. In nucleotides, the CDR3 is TGCGCCAGCAGCCATGCCCCCGGGACTAACTATGGCTACACCTTC.

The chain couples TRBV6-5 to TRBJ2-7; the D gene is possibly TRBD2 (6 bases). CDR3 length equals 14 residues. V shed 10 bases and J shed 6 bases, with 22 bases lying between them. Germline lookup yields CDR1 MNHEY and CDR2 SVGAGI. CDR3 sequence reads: CATTDGTHRGEQYF. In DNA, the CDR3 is TGTGCCACAACCGACGGGACTCACCGCGGCGAGCAGTACTTC.

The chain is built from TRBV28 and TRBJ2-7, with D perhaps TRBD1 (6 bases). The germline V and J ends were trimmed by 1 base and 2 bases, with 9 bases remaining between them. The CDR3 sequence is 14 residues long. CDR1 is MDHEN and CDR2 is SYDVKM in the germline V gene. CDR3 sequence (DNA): TGTGCCAGCAGTTTATCACAGGGCCCCTACGAGCAGTACTTC. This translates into CASSLSQGPYEQYF.

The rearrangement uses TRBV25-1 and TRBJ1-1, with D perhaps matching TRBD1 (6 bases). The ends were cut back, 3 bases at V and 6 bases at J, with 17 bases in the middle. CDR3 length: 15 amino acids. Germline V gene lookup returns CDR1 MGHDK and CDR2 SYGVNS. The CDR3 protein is CASSDPSGALAEAFF. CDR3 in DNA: TGTGCCAGCAGTGATCCGTCAGGGGCCTTAGCTGAAGCTTTCTTT.

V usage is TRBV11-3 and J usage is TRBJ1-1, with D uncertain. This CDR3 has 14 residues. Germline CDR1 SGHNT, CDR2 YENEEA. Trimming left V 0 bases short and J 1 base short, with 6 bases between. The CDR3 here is CASSLEGRNTEAFF. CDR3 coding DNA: TGTGCCAGCAGCTTAGAAGGGCGGAACACTGAAGCTTTCTTT.

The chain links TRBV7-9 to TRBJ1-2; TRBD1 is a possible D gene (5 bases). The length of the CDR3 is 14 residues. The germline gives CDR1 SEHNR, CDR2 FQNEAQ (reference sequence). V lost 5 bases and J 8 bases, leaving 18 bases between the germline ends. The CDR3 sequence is CASSPPGLKGGYTF. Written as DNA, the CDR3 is TGTGCCAGCAGCCCTCCGGGGCTCAAGGGAGGCTACACCTTC.

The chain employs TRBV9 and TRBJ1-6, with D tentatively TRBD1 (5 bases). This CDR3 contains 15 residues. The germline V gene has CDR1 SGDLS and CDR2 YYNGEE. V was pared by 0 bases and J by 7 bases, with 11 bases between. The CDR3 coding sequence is TGTGCCAGCAGCGTAGTTGGGGGACTAAATTCACCCCTCCACTTT. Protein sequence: CASSVVGGLNSPLHF.

The CDR3 region is CASSQGVSQGIQPQHF. DNA for the CDR3: TGTGCCAGCAGCCAAGGGGTTTCCCAGGGAATTCAGCCCCAGCATTTT. This chain joins TRBV3-1 (or the pseudogene TRBV3-2) and TRBJ1-5; possibly TRBD1 for D (5 bases). CDR1 and CDR2 (germline): LGHDT, YNNKEL (reference sequence). Between the trimmed V and J ends, which lost 1 base and 6 bases, there was a span of 16 bases. This CDR3 comprises 16 residues.